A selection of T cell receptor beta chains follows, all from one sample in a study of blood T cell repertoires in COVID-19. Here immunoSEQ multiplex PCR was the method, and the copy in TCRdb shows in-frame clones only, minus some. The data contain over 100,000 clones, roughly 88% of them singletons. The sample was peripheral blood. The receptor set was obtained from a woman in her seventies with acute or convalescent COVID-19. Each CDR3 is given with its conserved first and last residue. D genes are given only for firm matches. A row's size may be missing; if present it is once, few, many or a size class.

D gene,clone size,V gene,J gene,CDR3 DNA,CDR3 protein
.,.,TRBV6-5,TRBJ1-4,TGTGCCAGCAGTTACGCTGGACAAGCTACCGAAAAACTGTTTTTT,CASSYAGQATEKLFF
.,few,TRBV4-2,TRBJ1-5,TGTGCCAGCAGCCAAGGGGGCGAAGATAAGCCCCAGCATTTT,CASSQGGEDKPQHF
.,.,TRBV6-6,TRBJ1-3,TGTGCCAGCAGTCCGGAGGGAAACACCATATATTTT,CASSPEGNTIYF
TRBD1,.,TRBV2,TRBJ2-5,TGTGCCAGCAGAACAGGGGGAGAGACCCAGTACTTC,CASRTGGETQYF
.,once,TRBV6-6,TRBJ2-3,TGTGCCAGCAGCATCAGGGGTAGCACAGATACGCAGTATTTT,CASSIRGSTDTQYF
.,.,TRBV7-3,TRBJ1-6,TGTGCCAGCAATCCGGGACCCAGGGGATCACCCCTCCACTTT,CASNPGPRGSPLHF
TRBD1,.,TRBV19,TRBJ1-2,TGTGCCAGTAGTCTCCGGGACAGGGCAATGGATGGCTACACCTTC,CASSLRDRAMDGYTF
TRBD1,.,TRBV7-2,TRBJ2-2,TGTGCCAGCAGCCCGCGGGCAGGGGGCGCTGGCGGGGAGCTGTTTTTT,CASSPRAGGAGGELFF
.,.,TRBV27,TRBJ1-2,TGTGCCAGCAGTTCTCAGGGCTATGGCTACACCTTC,CASSSQGYGYTF
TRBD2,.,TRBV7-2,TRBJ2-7,TGTGCCAGCAGCCCGGGTCGGCGGGGGGTCGGAGAGCAGTACTTC,CASSPGRRGVGEQYF
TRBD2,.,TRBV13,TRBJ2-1,TGTGCCAGCAGCCGCCAGTCCCCTTTAGCGGGGGCGTCCAATGAGCAGTTCTTC,CASSRQSPLAGASNEQFF
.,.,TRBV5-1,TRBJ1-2,TGCGCCAGCAGCCCCGACAGTAACTATGGCTACACCTTC,CASSPDSNYGYTF
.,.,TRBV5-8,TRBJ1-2,TGTGCCAGCAGCTTGGGTCCTGTCTATGGCTACACCTTC,CASSLGPVYGYTF
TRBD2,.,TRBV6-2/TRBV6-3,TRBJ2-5,TGTGCCAGCAGTCCACGACTAGCGGGACGAGAGACCCAGTACTTC,CASSPRLAGRETQYF
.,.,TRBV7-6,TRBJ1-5,TGTGCCAGCAGCTTGGGGGAGGATCAGCCCCAGCATTTT,CASSLGEDQPQHF
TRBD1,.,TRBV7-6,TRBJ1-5,TGTGCCAGCAGCCCAGACAGGGGGGGACAGCCCCAGCATTTT,CASSPDRGGQPQHF
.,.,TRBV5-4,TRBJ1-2,TGTGCCAGCAGCCCTGCGGTCAGGGCCGATCATGGCTACACCTTC,CASSPAVRADHGYTF
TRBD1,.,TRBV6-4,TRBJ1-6,TGTGCCAGCAGACCCCTACAGGGGACTAATTCACCCCTCCACTTT,CASRPLQGTNSPLHF
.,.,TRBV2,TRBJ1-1,TGTGCCAGCAGTGTGGACAAAAACACTGAAGCTTTCTTT,CASSVDKNTEAFF
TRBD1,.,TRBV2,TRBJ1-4,TGTGCCAGCAGTGGTGGACAGGGATCAGGTGAAAAACTGTTTTTT,CASSGGQGSGEKLFF
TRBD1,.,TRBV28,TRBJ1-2,TGTGCCAGCAGTTTGGGGGGACAGGGCCCCCTGGGCTATGGCTACACCTTC,CASSLGGQGPLGYGYTF
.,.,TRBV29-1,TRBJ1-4,TGCAGCGTCACAGGGATGGGAAAAGAAAAACTGTTTTTT,CSVTGMGKEKLFF
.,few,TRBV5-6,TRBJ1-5,TGTGCCAGCAGCCTACGAGGGCAGCCCCAGCATTTT,CASSLRGQPQHF
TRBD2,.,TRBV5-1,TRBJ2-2,TGCGCCAGCAGCTCCCTTGGACTAGCGGGTAACACCGGGGAGCTGTTTTTT,CASSSLGLAGNTGELFF
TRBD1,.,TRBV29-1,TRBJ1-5,TGCAGCGTTGAAGATCCAGGGGGTATCAGCCAGCATTTT,CSVEDPGGISQHF
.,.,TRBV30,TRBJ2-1,TGTGCCTGGAGTGTAAAGGAGAAGCTGGCCTACAATGAGCAGTTCTTC,CAWSVKEKLAYNEQFF
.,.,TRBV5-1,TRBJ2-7,TGCGCCAGTAAACCGGGGCAGGGGCCCGCAACGGCATCGGCGTACTTC,CASKPGQGPATASAYF
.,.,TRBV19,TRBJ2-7,TGTGCCAGCCAGGGGTCCCCTGACTACGAGCAGTACTTC,CASQGSPDYEQYF
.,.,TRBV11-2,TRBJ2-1,TGTGCCAGCAGCTTAGGGGGGGACCCCTCCTACAATGAGCAGTTCTTC,CASSLGGDPSYNEQFF
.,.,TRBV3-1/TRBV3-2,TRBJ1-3,TGTGCCAGCAGCCGAGGGATGGGTCGCTCTGGAAACACCATATATTTT,CASSRGMGRSGNTIYF
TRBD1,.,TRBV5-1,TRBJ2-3,TGCGCCAGCAGCGGTACAGGGGCGACAATCACAGATACGCAGTATTTT,CASSGTGATITDTQYF
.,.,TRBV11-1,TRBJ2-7,TGTGCCAGCAGCTTAGTTGGCGGCCCGTCCTACGAGCAGTACTTC,CASSLVGGPSYEQYF
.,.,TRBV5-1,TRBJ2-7,TGCGCCAGCGCAGACAGTCCCTCCTACGAGCAGTACTTC,CASADSPSYEQYF
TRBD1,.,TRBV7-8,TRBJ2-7,TGTGCCAGCAGCCTGGATAAGGGGACAGTTTTAACTCACTTC,CASSLDKGTVLTHF
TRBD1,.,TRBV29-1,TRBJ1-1,TGCAGCGTTCAAACAGGGGAAGGCACTGAAGCTTTCTTT,CSVQTGEGTEAFF
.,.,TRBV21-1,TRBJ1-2,TGTGCCAGCAGCAAAGAGCTCATACGGGGCTATGGCTACACCTTC,CASSKELIRGYGYTF